The source of this T cell receptor (beta chain) is a study of T cell responses to AZD1222 COVID-19 vaccine. For the study at large: Pooling covered second doses at about 4 or about 12 weeks.

Data came from immunoSEQ multiplex PCR; TCRdb stores just in-frame clones and leaves some out. The data hold around 120,000 clones, with more than 90% observed a single time. CDR1 and CDR2 from the germline V gene are SGHTA and FQGTGA. V was trimmed by 5 bases and J by 0 bases, leaving 15 bases between them. There are 16 residues in the CDR3. The sequenced sample was peripheral blood, obtained on day 0 of AZD1222 vaccination. This TCR was recovered from an adult in good health. The rearrangement links TRBV7-3 to TRBJ2-3; D perhaps matches TRBD2 (6 bases). In DNA form, the CDR3 reads TGTGCCAGCAGCCTCCGACTAGAGGTTAGCACAGATACGCAGTATTTT. This codes for CASSLRLEVSTDTQYF.